The subject of this entry is one T cell receptor (beta chain). The source of the sample is a study of brain T cells in children with intractable seizures. Indicated time point: blood from clinic visit 5 months post-surgery; TSC patient then seizure free. Sequencing was limited to surgery cases with top T cell transcript signatures in brain tissue. Germline values: CDR1 SGDLS, CDR2 YYNGEE. The CDR3 totals 17 residues. After removal of 3 bases from V and 0 bases from J, the junction contained 7 bases not matched to a gene. The table came from immunoSEQ multiplex PCR; TCRdb's copy has only in-frame clones and leaves some out. The sample includes approximately 330,000 clones, about 93% of them seen just once.

The sample in question was peripheral blood, obtained roughly 5 months after surgery. The TCR was taken from a boy in the first two years of life with tuberous sclerosis and intractable seizures. V is TRBV9 and J is TRBJ2-1; the match to TRBD2 covers 9 bases. CDR3 sequence reads: CASSGRLADSSYNEQFF. The CDR3, as DNA: TGTGCCAGCAGCGGACGACTAGCGGATAGCTCCTACAATGAGCAGTTCTTC.